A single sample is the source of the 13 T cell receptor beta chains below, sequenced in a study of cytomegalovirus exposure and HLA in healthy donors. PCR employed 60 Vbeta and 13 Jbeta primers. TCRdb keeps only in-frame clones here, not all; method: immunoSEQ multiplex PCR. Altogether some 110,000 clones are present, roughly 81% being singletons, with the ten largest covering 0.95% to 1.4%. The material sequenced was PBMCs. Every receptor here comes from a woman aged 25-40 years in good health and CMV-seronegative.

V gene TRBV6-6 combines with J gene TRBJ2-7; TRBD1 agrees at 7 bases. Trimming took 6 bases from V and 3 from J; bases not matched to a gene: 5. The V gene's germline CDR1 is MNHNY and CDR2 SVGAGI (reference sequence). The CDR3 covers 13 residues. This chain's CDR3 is CASRPRDSYEQYF. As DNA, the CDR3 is TGTGCCAGCAGACCCCGGGACAGCTACGAGCAGTACTTC.

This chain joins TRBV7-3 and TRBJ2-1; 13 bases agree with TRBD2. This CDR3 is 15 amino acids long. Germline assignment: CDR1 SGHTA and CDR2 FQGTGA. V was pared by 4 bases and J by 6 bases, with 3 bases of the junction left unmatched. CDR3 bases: TGTGCCAGCAGCTCGGGGACTAGCGGGGTCAATGAGCAGTTCTTC. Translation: CASSSGTSGVNEQFF. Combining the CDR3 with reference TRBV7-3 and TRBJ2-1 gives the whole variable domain GAGVSQTPSNKVTEKGKYVELRCDPISGHTALYWYRQSLGQGPEFLIYFQGTGAADDSGLPNDRFFAVRPEGSVSTLKIQRTERGDSAVYLCASSSGTSGVNEQFFGPGTRLTVL.

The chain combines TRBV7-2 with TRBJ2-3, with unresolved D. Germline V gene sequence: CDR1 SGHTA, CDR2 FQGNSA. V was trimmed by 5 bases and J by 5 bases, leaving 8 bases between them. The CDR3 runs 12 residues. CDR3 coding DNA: TGTGCCAGCAGCCCTAGAATAGATACGCAGTATTTT. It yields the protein CASSPRIDTQYF.

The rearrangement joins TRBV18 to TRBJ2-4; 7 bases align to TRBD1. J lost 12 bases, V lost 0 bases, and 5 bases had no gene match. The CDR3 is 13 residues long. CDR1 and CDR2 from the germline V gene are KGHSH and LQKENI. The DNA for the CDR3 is TGTGCCAGCTCACCACCGGACAGGTCCGGTCAGTACTTC. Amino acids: CASSPPDRSGQYF.

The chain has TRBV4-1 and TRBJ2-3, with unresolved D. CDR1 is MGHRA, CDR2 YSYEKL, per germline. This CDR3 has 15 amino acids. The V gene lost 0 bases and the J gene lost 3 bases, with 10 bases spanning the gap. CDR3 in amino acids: CASSQDRGLTDTQYF. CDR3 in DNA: TGCGCCAGCAGCCAAGATCGAGGCCTAACAGATACGCAGTATTTT.

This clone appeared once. The CDR3, as DNA: TGTGCCAGCAGGAAGGACAGGCCCTACGAGCAGTACTTC. Its translation: CASRKDRPYEQYF. The V gene is TRBV6-1, the J gene TRBJ2-7; TRBD1 matches 7 bases. CDR3 length: 13 residues. CDR1 is MNHNS, CDR2 SASEGT, per germline. With 6 bases clipped from V and 2 bases from J, the junction kept 4 bases outside the gene matches.

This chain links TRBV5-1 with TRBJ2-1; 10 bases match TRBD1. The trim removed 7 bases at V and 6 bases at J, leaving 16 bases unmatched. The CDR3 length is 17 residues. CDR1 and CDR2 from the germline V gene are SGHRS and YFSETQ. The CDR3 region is CASEPGRGDRGTNEQFF. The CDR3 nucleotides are TGCGCCAGCGAGCCGGGGCGAGGGGACAGGGGAACCAATGAGCAGTTCTTC.

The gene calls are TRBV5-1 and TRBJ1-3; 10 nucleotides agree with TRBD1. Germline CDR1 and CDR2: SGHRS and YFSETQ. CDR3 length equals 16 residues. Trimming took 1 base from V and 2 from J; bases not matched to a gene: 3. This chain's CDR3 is CASSLPGTGAGNTIYF. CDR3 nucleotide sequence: TGCGCCAGCAGCTTGCCCGGGACAGGGGCTGGAAACACCATATATTTT.

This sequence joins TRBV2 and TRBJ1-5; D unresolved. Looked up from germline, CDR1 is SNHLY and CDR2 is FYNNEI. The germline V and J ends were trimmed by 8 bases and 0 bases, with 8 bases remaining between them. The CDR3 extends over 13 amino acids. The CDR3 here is CASRANSNQPQHF. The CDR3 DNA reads TGTGCCAGCCGAGCCAATAGCAATCAGCCCCAGCATTTT.

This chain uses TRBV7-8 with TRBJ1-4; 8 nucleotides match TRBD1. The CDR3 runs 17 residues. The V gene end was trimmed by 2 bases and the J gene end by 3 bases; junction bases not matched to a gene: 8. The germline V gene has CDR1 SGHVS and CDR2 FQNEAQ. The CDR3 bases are TGTGCCAGCAGCTTAAATCTTCTGACAGGGGCTAATGAAAAACTGTTTTTT. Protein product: CASSLNLLTGANEKLFF.

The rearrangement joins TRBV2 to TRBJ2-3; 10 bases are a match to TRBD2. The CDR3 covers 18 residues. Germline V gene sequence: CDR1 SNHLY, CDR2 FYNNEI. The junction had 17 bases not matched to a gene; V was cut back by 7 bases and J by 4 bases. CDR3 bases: TGTGCCAGCACGCTCGCTAGCGGGAGAAGATCCCAAGCAGATACGCAGTATTTT. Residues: CASTLASGRRSQADTQYF.

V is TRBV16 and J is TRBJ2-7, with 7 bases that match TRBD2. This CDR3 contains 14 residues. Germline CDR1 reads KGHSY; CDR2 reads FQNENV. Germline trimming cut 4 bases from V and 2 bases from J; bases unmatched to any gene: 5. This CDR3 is CASSPRDYTYEQYF. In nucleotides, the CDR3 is TGTGCCAGCAGCCCACGGGACTACACCTACGAGCAGTACTTC. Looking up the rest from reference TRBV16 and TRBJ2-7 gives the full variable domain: GEEVAQTPKHLVRGEGQKAKLYCAPIKGHSYVFWYQQVLKNEFKFLISFQNENVFDETGMPKERFSAKCLPNSPCSLEIQATKLEDSAVYFCASSPRDYTYEQYFGPGTRLTVT.

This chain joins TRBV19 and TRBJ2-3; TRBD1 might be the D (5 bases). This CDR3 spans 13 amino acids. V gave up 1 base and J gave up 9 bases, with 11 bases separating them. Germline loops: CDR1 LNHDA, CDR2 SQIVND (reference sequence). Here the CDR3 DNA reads TGTGCCAGTAGTATAGCCCAGGGCCAGACGCAGTATTTT. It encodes CASSIAQGQTQYF.